Listed here is a single T cell receptor beta chain. This clonotype was counted ten times or more. Its target antigen remains unknown. No qualities accompany the bases; no much larger clone lies one base away. Looking up the germline V gene (reference sequence) yields CDR1 SEHNR and CDR2 FQNEAQ. There are 14 amino acids in the CDR3, from cysteine to phenylalanine inclusive. This entry keeps only the CDR3 DNA: 42 bases, framed from base 1. Cut back by 4 bases and 3 bases, the V and J ends lie 12 bases apart. Libraries of naive CD8 T cells were built from around 20,000 to 990,000 sorted cells, with 10%, 30% or 50% of the purified RNA used. Naive CD8 T cells, defined as CD8+CD4-CCR7+CD45RA+, were FACS-sorted into RLT Plus buffer on a BD FACSAria II. To test detection sensitivity, Jurkat RNA equal to approximately ten TCR copies was added to samples of roughly 17,000-1,100,000 naive CD8 T cells. Enrichment of CD8 T cells was done with RosetteSep CD8+ T Cell Enrichment Cocktail plus Ficoll-Paque, and ACK red cell lysis came afterward.

The library relied on PCR. The run used an Illumina HiSeq 4000. Bulk TCR libraries were generated as previously described, with the TCR primers listed in Table S5 used. Purification of total RNA was performed with the Qiagen AllPrep DNA/RNA kit. Before analysis, reads from multiple sequencing runs of one library were combined. Concerning the study's data processing: Reads were retained only if the reads had an exact TCR constant sequence, and the retained reads were trimmed to 150 nt and grouped according to their 12-nt molecular barcodes. Reads in each barcode group were sub-clustered using a 15% Levenshtein threshold, and a quality-weighted consensus sequence was built for each RNA molecule. Non-functional sequences were filtered out, along with any lower-count sequence sitting one edit away from another sequence. Based on fitting two negative binomial distributions, any barcode sub-cluster with under 20% of the maximum read count was discarded. Starting from the raw public reads, TCRdb applied fastp trimming at Q25, assembled clones with MiXCR and retained in-frame beta chains. Every entry covers one CDR3 protein and lists the most common genes and DNA from its rows. The V and J calls follow TCRdb's processing rather than the paper's. For this sample there are fewer than 350,000 distinct CDR3 sequences; over 20% appear just once. The ten largest clonotypes hold more than 0.8% of the sample.

This specimen comes from a study of molecular identifiers for immune sequencing clone quantification (dated by TCRdb to about 2018). General notes on the study: For a replicate experiment, RNA from approximately 20,000 or 100,000 naive CD8 T cells was divided into five aliquots, of which four were sequenced. This methods study benchmarked molecular-identifier clustering-based TCR repertoire sequencing (MIDCIRS) and TCR RNA copy counting, using CD8 T cells to do so.

General study outcomes and caveats: Modeling estimated 2.5 to 3 recovered TCR RNA copies per cell, compared with 8.5 to 10 by digital PCR, which implies around 33% capture efficiency. Identical TCR molecules sharing a barcode could cause highly expanded clone sizes to be underestimated. Naive libraries contained spiked-in Jurkat TCR RNA (roughly 10 copies' worth), which is not part of the donor repertoire. When barcode sub-clustering was omitted, TCR diversity was inflated by chimeric consensus sequences, with chimeras reaching as high as 47%. In CMV-specific effector cells, clones with more than 20 RNA copies accounted for over 97% of molecules, whereas in naive cells such clones accounted for under 1%. A single cell's worth of spiked-in Jurkat TCR RNA was reported detectable even among about a million naive CD8 T cells.

The chain uses TRBV7-9 and TRBJ2-5, with no confidently assigned D gene. The clonotype originates from a human donor in good health. Some libraries in this study had Jurkat cell RNA spiked in. The sequencing input was naive CD8+ T cells from blood, with Jurkat cell RNA spiked in. Reading the label with the study, this specimen's cell subset or site is: FACS-sorted CD8+CD4-CCR7+CD45RA+ naive T cells. The CDR3 reads as follows: CASSSNTIEETQYF. The DNA sequence is given as TGTGCCAGCAGCTCCAACACAATTGAAGAGACCCAGTACTTC.